Listed below are T cell receptor beta chains from one sample, sequenced in a study of T cells in Graves' hyperthyroidism and ophthalmopathy. TCRdb re-analysed the multiplex PCR reads in MiXCR, keeping a single row per CDR3 protein. The sample contains 500,000 to 600,000 distinct CDR3 sequences, roughly 17% of which appear only once. The specimen was blood. These receptors all come from a woman between 18 and 29 years old with Graves' hyperthyroidism. Each CDR3 is given with its conserved first and last residue. D genes are given only for firm matches. The size field is filled for only some rows; it gives once, few, many or a size class.

TRBJ2-5 | . | many | TRBV20-1 | CSARITRKQETQYF | TGCAGTGCTAGGATAACTAGAAAACAAGAGACCCAGTACTTC
TRBJ1-5 | TRBD1 | few | TRBV5-1 | CASSFSTGPNQPQHF | TGCGCCAGCAGCTTTTCGACAGGGCCAAATCAGCCCCAGCATTTT
TRBJ2-7 | . | many | TRBV29-1 | CSVEGRDTYEQYF | TGCAGCGTTGAAGGGAGGGACACCTACGAGCAGTACTTC
TRBJ2-7 | . | many | TRBV7-2 | CASRSGTFYEQYF | TGTGCCAGCAGGTCCGGGACTTTCTACGAGCAGTACTTC
TRBJ1-6 | TRBD1 | . | TRBV5-1 | CASSLGDRANSPLHF | TGCGCCAGCAGCTTGGGGGACAGGGCTAATTCACCCCTCCACTTT
TRBJ1-1 | . | few | TRBV9 | CASSVDIATPGTEAFF | TGTGCCAGCAGCGTAGATATCGCGACTCCGGGGACTGAAGCTTTCTTT
TRBJ2-1 | . | . | TRBV7-2 | CASSLAGGHEQFF | TGTGCCAGCAGCTTAGCCGGAGGGCATGAGCAGTTCTTC
TRBJ2-1 | . | . | TRBV19 | CASSVYSRAYNEQFF | TGTGCCAGTAGTGTTTATTCCAGGGCCTACAATGAGCAGTTCTTC
TRBJ2-2 | . | few | TRBV7-2 | CASSPRGGRSTGELFF | TGTGCCAGCAGCCCCCGAGGAGGGAGATCCACCGGGGAGCTGTTTTTT
TRBJ1-5 | . | many | TRBV25-1 | CASSGMTDSNQPQHF | TGTGCCAGCAGTGGAATGACGGATAGCAATCAGCCCCAGCATTTT
TRBJ2-7 | TRBD1 | many | TRBV12-3/TRBV12-4 | CASSPPDRGREQYF | TGTGCCAGCAGCCCCCCGGACAGGGGGCGCGAGCAGTACTTC
TRBJ2-1 | . | . | TRBV2 | CASSEVAGIPGDEQFF | TGTGCCAGCAGTGAAGTGGCGGGGATACCGGGAGATGAGCAGTTCTTC
TRBJ2-7 | TRBD2 | many | TRBV3-1 | CASSQAGGLYEQYF | TGTGCCAGCAGCCAAGCGGGGGGGCTCTACGAGCAGTACTTC
TRBJ2-7 | TRBD1 | many | TRBV20-1 | CSARDRDRGMDEQYF | TGCAGTGCTAGAGATCGGGACAGGGGGATGGACGAGCAGTACTTC
TRBJ2-3 | . | many | TRBV12-3/TRBV12-4 | CASDRGARTDTQYF | TGTGCCAGCGATCGGGGGGCGCGTACAGATACGCAGTATTTT
TRBJ2-1 | TRBD2 | many | TRBV2 | CASRGLADYNEQFF | TGTGCCAGCAGGGGACTAGCGGATTACAATGAGCAGTTCTTC
TRBJ1-2 | . | few | TRBV6-1 | CASRLANYGYTF | TGTGCCAGCAGACTGGCTAACTATGGCTACACCTTC
TRBJ1-2 | . | . | TRBV27 | CASSLSSWHQLNYGYTF | TGTGCCAGCAGTTTATCCTCGTGGCACCAACTTAACTATGGCTACACCTTC
TRBJ1-1 | TRBD1 | many | TRBV27 | CASSTQGVNTEAFF | TGTGCCAGCAGTACGCAGGGGGTGAACACTGAAGCTTTCTTT
TRBJ1-5 | . | few | TRBV10-2 | CASSDRGLQPQHF | TGCGCCAGCAGTGATCGGGGGCTGCAGCCCCAGCATTTT
TRBJ1-5 | . | many | TRBV12-3/TRBV12-4 | CASSLEGQGQPQHF | TGTGCCAGCAGTTTAGAGGGCCAGGGGCAGCCCCAGCATTTT
TRBJ1-1 | TRBD1 | few | TRBV5-1 | CASTPRGQGIMNTEAFF | TGCGCCAGCACCCCCCGGGGACAGGGTATTATGAACACTGAAGCTTTCTTT
TRBJ2-5 | . | many | TRBV7-9 | CASSFSRAGRETQYF | TGTGCCAGCAGCTTTTCACGCGCGGGGCGAGAGACCCAGTACTTC
TRBJ1-1 | . | few | TRBV19 | CASSGWGDTEAFF | TGTGCCAGTAGTGGGTGGGGCGACACTGAAGCTTTCTTT
TRBJ2-5 | TRBD2 | many | TRBV30 | CAWSAWTSGQETQYF | TGTGCCTGGAGTGCCTGGACTAGCGGGCAAGAGACCCAGTACTTC
TRBJ1-3 | TRBD1 | . | TRBV3-1 | CACSLGQTGNTIYF | TGTGCCTGCTCTTTGGGACAGACTGGAAACACCATATATTTT
TRBJ1-5 | TRBD1 | . | TRBV20-1 | CSATTGGVQPQHF | TGCAGTGCTACAACAGGGGGCGTTCAGCCCCAGCATTTT
TRBJ2-1 | TRBD2 | many | TRBV12-3/TRBV12-4 | CASRVRSWGLAGGPHNEQFF | TGTGCCAGCAGAGTAAGATCTTGGGGGTTGGCGGGAGGCCCCCACAATGAGCAGTTCTTC
TRBJ1-3 | TRBD1 | few | TRBV27 | CASSLSRQGTGNTIYF | TGTGCCAGCAGTTTATCGAGACAGGGGACCGGAAACACCATATATTTT
TRBJ2-3 | TRBD2 | . | TRBV28 | CASSFAPWREVTDTQYF | TGTGCCAGCAGTTTTGCCCCCTGGCGGGAGGTGACAGATACGCAGTATTTT
TRBJ1-1 | TRBD1 | few | TRBV4-1 | CASSPRGQGMANMEHTEAFF | TGCGCCAGCAGCCCACGGGGACAGGGCATGGCCAACATGGAGCACACTGAAGCTTTCTTT
TRBJ1-6 | . | . | TRBV18 | CASSPRPGVNSPLHF | TGTGCCAGCTCACCACGACCAGGAGTTAATTCACCCCTCCACTTT
TRBJ1-1 | . | few | TRBV3-1 | CASNQEGGGYTEAFF | TGTGCCAGCAACCAAGAGGGGGGGGGCTACACTGAAGCTTTCTTT
TRBJ1-1 | . | . | TRBV19 | CASSMGRGWTEAFF | TGTGCCAGTAGTATGGGGAGGGGGTGGACTGAAGCTTTCTTT
TRBJ2-7 | . | . | TRBV3-1 | CASSLGGYGQYF | TGTGCCAGCAGCTTGGGAGGCTACGGGCAGTACTTC